This TCR beta chain was documented in a study of cytomegalovirus exposure and HLA in healthy donors. Background on the study: An early data release held tens of millions of unique TCRs from HLA-typed donors. Overall study results and limits: There were under 200 TCR beta chains listed as cytomegalovirus-associated.

PCR involved 60 Vbeta and 13 Jbeta primers. TCRdb's table, derived via immunoSEQ multiplex PCR, lists solely in-frame clones and lacks some. The top ten clones hold about 6.1% of a sample with about 220,000 clones, about 81% of them seen once. On this clone itself: The antigen is undetermined.

V lost 5 bases to trimming and J lost 2 bases, with 13 bases between them. The CDR3 runs to 14 residues. Germline-derived CDR1 and CDR2 are MNHEY and SMNVEV (reference sequence). Participants comprised healthy donors of bone marrow. The rearrangement links TRBV27 to TRBJ2-7, with D perhaps TRBD1 (5 bases). This receptor was taken from a man aged 35 to 55 in good health and CMV-seropositive. The specimen sequenced was PBMCs. CDR3 nucleotides: TGTGCCAGCAGTCATAGGGGCACTACCTACGAGCAGTACTTC. Residues: CASSHRGTTYEQYF.